Below are 3 T cell receptor beta chains sequenced from a single sample in a study of shared clonotypes between healthy human individuals. Clones were read by immunoSEQ multiplex PCR, and TCRdb kept only the in-frame ones, dropping some. In the table there are about 1.5 million clones, more than 95% of which are singletons. Sequenced material: naive CD4+ T cells sorted from blood. This sample's subset: CD45RA+ positively selected. These receptors originate from a man under 40 in good health.

The gene calls are TRBV7-9 and TRBJ2-7, with 8 positions matching TRBD2. The CDR3 has 13 residues. Trimming cost V 8 bases and J 5 bases; bases outside gene matches: 8. Germline CDR1 is SEHNR and CDR2 is FQNEAQ (reference sequence). For the CDR3, the DNA is TGTGCCAGCCTCGGACTAGCTCGGGACGAGCAGTACTTC. Translated, it gives CASLGLARDEQYF.

The chain uses TRBV2 and TRBJ2-3; TRBD2 agrees at 8 bases. The CDR3 spans 15 residues. Germline loops: CDR1 SNHLY, CDR2 FYNNEI. Trimming at V came to 3 bases and at J to 5 bases, leaving 7 bases not matched to a gene. The CDR3 sequence: CASSDLAGIRDTQYF. In DNA, the CDR3 is TGTGCCAGCAGTGATCTAGCGGGCATAAGAGATACGCAGTATTTT.

The J gene is TRBJ2-7, the V gene TRBV2; 10 bases align to TRBD1. Germline V gene data show CDR1 as SNHLY and CDR2 as FYNNEI. The CDR3 loop spans 15 amino acids. Unmatched junction bases numbered 10, after V lost 8 bases and J lost 3 bases. The CDR3 is CASRRGTGESYEQYF. The CDR3 DNA is TGTGCCAGCCGTAGGGGGACAGGGGAAAGCTACGAGCAGTACTTC.